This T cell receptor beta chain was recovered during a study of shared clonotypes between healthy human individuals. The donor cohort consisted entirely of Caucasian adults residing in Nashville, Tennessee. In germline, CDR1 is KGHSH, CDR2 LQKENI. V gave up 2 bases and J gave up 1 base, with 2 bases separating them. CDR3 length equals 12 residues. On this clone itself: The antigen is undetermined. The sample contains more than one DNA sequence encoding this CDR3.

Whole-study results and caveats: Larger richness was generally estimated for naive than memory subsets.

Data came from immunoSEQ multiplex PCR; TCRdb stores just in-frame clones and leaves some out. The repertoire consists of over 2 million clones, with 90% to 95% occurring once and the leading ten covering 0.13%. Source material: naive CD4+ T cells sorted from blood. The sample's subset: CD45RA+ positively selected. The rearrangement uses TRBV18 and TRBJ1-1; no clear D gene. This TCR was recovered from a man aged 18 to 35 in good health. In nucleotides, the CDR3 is TGTGCCAGCTCACCAACGAACACTGAAGCTTTCTTT. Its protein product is CASSPTNTEAFF. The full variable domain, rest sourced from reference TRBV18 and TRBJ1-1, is NAGVMQNPRHLVRRRGQEARLRCSPMKGHSHVYWYRQLPEEGLKFMVYLQKENIIDESGMPKERFSAEFPKEGPSILRIQQVVRGDSAAYFCASSPTNTEAFFGQGTRLTVV.